One and the same sample provided the 25 T cell receptor beta chains below, sequenced in a study of T cell changes during pregnancy in multiple sclerosis. Some clones are missing from TCRdb's copy, which holds only in-frame ones; the method was immunoSEQ multiplex PCR. The data hold approximately 58,000 clones, with about nine tenths observed a single time. Sequenced here: CD4+ T cells from peripheral blood mononuclear cells, sampled after pregnancy. Receptors were obtained from a female donor in good health, enrolled as a control in a pregnancy study.

This chain uses TRBV4-2 with TRBJ1-5; D not certain. Per germline, CDR1 LGHNA and CDR2 YNFKEQ. The V end lost 0 bases, the J end lost 9 bases, and 12 bases lay between the germline ends. This CDR3 has 14 amino acids. This CDR3 reads CASSQELLVPPQHF. The CDR3 bases are TGTGCCAGCAGCCAAGAACTGTTAGTTCCGCCCCAGCATTTT.

This sequence joins TRBV27 and TRBJ2-7; 9 bases map to TRBD2. Germline CDR1 and CDR2: MNHEY and SMNVEV (reference sequence). The CDR3 totals 19 residues. Unmatched junction bases numbered 17, after V lost 2 bases and J lost 3 bases. For the CDR3, the DNA is TGTGCCAGCAGTTTACGTCCAGCGGGGGGATGGGGCCTCGGCTACGAGCAGTACTTC. Its translation: CASSLRPAGGWGLGYEQYF.

This clone was picked up one time. The chain links TRBV25-1 to TRBJ2-6, with D possibly TRBD1 on 5 matching bases. There are 16 residues in the CDR3. Trimming pared 6 bases from V and 3 bases from J, leaving 15 bases between. CDR1 and CDR2 (germline): MGHDK, SYGVNS. CDR3 region: CASSSPTGIGANVLTF. The CDR3 DNA is TGTGCCAGCAGCTCACCCACAGGAATTGGGGCCAACGTCCTGACTTTC.

V is TRBV7-2 and J is TRBJ2-4; a weak D match, TRBD1 (6 bases). CDR1 and CDR2 from the germline V gene are SGHTA and FQGNSA. V gave up 4 bases and J gave up 5 bases, with 9 bases separating them. CDR3 size: 13 residues. CDR3 protein: CASSWGRENIQYF. In DNA, the CDR3 is TGTGCCAGCAGCTGGGGGCGGGAAAACATTCAGTACTTC.

The CDR3 DNA follows: TGTGCCAGCAGCTCTAACCTGCGACTAGCGGGGGGGATCGAGCAGTACTTC. It codes for CASSSNLRLAGGIEQYF. The chain is built from TRBV11-2 and TRBJ2-7; TRBD2 aligns across 14 bases. Germline V gene sequence: CDR1 SGHAT, CDR2 FQNNGV. This CDR3 contains 17 residues. V lost 4 bases and J lost 6; bases outside the gene matches: 11.

The chain is built from TRBV6-1 and TRBJ2-5, with 7 bases aligning to TRBD2. Germline values: CDR1 MNHNS, CDR2 SASEGT. The CDR3 consists of 16 residues. Losses at the gene ends were 4 bases for V and 2 bases for J; bases not matched to a gene: 10. CDR3 sequence: CASSALGAGEQETQYF. The CDR3 DNA is TGTGCCAGCAGTGCATTAGGGGCGGGGGAACAAGAGACCCAGTACTTC.

This rearrangement joins TRBV7-3 to TRBJ2-3; D is ambiguous. In germline, CDR1 is SGHTA, CDR2 FQGTGA. This CDR3 region has 15 residues. V lost 0 bases to trimming and J lost 2 bases, with 9 bases between them. DNA for the CDR3: TGTGCCAGCAGCTTAACCCAACTAACCACAGATACGCAGTATTTT. This codes for CASSLTQLTTDTQYF.

V gene TRBV19 combines with J gene TRBJ1-4, with unresolved D. This CDR3 region has 14 residues. V was clipped by 5 bases and J by 0 bases, with 7 bases between them. Germline V CDR1 and CDR2: LNHDA, SQIVND (reference sequence). The CDR3 spells CASSPFSTNEKLFF. As DNA, the CDR3 is TGTGCCAGTAGTCCCTTCTCAACTAATGAAAAACTGTTTTTT.

The gene calls are TRBV7-9 and TRBJ1-1, with no clear D. CDR1 and CDR2 from the germline V gene are SEHNR and FQNEAQ (reference sequence). The CDR3 spans 14 residues. Trimming pared 2 bases from V and 3 bases from J, leaving 10 bases between. CDR3 in amino acids: CASSLIPSYTEAFF. The CDR3 DNA follows: TGTGCCAGCAGCTTAATCCCCAGTTACACTGAAGCTTTCTTT.

V and J are TRBV25-1 and TRBJ2-7; TRBD1 aligns across 8 bases. The CDR3 loop spans 14 amino acids. The V gene's germline CDR1 is MGHDK and CDR2 SYGVNS. Losses at the gene ends were 6 bases for V and 3 bases for J; bases not matched to a gene: 7. The CDR3 loop is CASRDRGLNYEQYF. CDR3 coding DNA: TGTGCCAGCAGAGACAGGGGATTAAACTACGAGCAGTACTTC.

The V gene is TRBV6-5, the J gene TRBJ1-1; D is perhaps TRBD1 (5 bases). This CDR3 has 13 amino acids. With 6 bases removed from V and 1 base from J, the gap between germline ends came to 9 bases. In germline, CDR1 is MNHEY, CDR2 SVGAGI. Here the CDR3 reads CASSRTGNTEAFF. The CDR3 DNA reads as TGTGCCAGCAGCCGAACAGGGAACACTGAAGCTTTCTTT.

V gene TRBV29-1 combines with J gene TRBJ2-1, with TRBD2 as a possible D gene (5 bases). The CDR3 sequence is 13 residues long. Germline assignment: CDR1 SQVTM and CDR2 ANQGSEA. Trimming took off 4 bases at V and 3 bases at J, with 10 bases between the two ends. The CDR3 loop reads CSVGAGVYNEQFF. The CDR3 region has the DNA TGCAGCGTTGGGGCCGGGGTCTACAATGAGCAGTTCTTC.

Worth noting for this clone: The junction departs from the called germline gene at one end, perhaps through a read error. CDR3 protein: CASTLAGGLNEQFF. In nucleotides, the CDR3 is TGTGCCAGCACTTTAGCGGGGGGCCTCAATGAGCAGTTCTTC. V usage is TRBV28 and J usage is TRBJ2-1; 10 bases are shared with TRBD2. The CDR3 is 14 residues long. CDR1 and CDR2 (germline): MDHEN, SYDVKM.

The V call is TRBV9, the J call TRBJ2-1; 10 nucleotides match TRBD1. The CDR3 has 15 amino acids. J lost 9 bases, V lost 3 bases, and 9 bases had no gene match. Germline V gene lookup returns CDR1 SGDLS and CDR2 YYNGEE. The CDR3 bases are TGTGCCAGCAGCGAGGGACCGACAGGGGGCAGTGAGCAGTTCTTC. This gives the protein CASSEGPTGGSEQFF. The full variable domain, with the rest looked up from reference TRBV9 and TRBJ2-1, is DSGVTQTPKHLITATGQRVTLRCSPRSGDLSVYWYQQSLDQGLQFLIQYYNGEERAKGNILERFSAQQFPDLHSELNLSSLELGDSALYFCASSEGPTGGSEQFFGPGTRLTVL.

The chain carries TRBV2 and TRBJ1-2; tentative D call: TRBD1 (5 bases). V dropped 8 bases and J dropped 3 bases, with 7 bases sitting between them. This CDR3 has 11 residues. CDR1 SNHLY and CDR2 FYNNEI come from the germline V gene. In DNA, the CDR3 is TGTGCCAGCGGGGGGGACTATGGCTACACCTTC. Amino acid sequence: CASGGDYGYTF. Drawing the rest from reference TRBV2 and TRBJ1-2, the complete variable domain is EPEVTQTPSHQVTQMGQEVILRCVPISNHLYFYWYRQILGQKVEFLVSFYNNEISEKSEIFDDQFSVERPDGSNFTLKIRSTKLEDSAMYFCASGGDYGYTFGSGTRLTVV.

The chain couples TRBV4-3 to TRBJ1-2; D might be TRBD1 (6 bases). This CDR3 spans 15 amino acids. Trimming removed 1 base from V and 7 bases from J, with 16 bases in between. Germline CDR1 reads LGHNA; CDR2 reads YSLEER. CDR3 residues: CASSQAPQGSGGYTF. Written as DNA, the CDR3 is TGCGCCAGCAGCCAAGCGCCACAGGGTAGTGGTGGCTACACCTTC.

V is TRBV6-6 and J is TRBJ1-1; D remains unclear. Between the trimmed V and J ends, which lost 7 bases and 1 base, there was a span of 10 bases. This CDR3 has 13 amino acids. CDR1 and CDR2 (germline): MNHNY, SVGAGI (reference sequence). CDR3 DNA sequence: TGTGCCAGCACCCCCCGGGAGAACACTGAAGCTTTCTTT. Residues: CASTPRENTEAFF.

J is TRBJ2-3 and V is TRBV6-1; TRBD2 matches 7 bases. V was clipped by 1 base and J by 5 bases; unmatched bases: 12. CDR1 MNHNS and CDR2 SASEGT come from the germline V gene. The CDR3 spans 17 residues. The CDR3 loop reads CASSEGSGTKILDTQYF. CDR3 sequence (DNA): TGTGCCAGCAGTGAAGGAAGCGGGACCAAGATCCTAGATACGCAGTATTTT.

The chain recombines TRBV6-5 with TRBJ2-4, with D possibly TRBD1 on 6 matching bases. The CDR3 spans 14 residues. From germline, CDR1 is MNHEY and CDR2 SVGAGI. V shed 5 bases and J shed 9 bases, with 17 bases lying between them. CDR3 sequence: CASSDGTMRGIQYF. The CDR3 bases are TGTGCCAGCAGTGATGGGACAATGAGAGGCATTCAGTACTTC.

The chain carries TRBV9 and TRBJ1-3, with D uncertain. CDR1 and CDR2 (germline): SGDLS, YYNGEE. The length of the CDR3 is 15 residues. V was clipped by 3 bases and J by 0 bases, with 10 bases between them. The CDR3 is CASSAPGNSGNTIYF. The CDR3 nucleotides read TGTGCCAGCAGCGCCCCAGGAAACTCTGGAAACACCATATATTTT.

The rearrangement joins TRBV19 to TRBJ1-2; 8 nucleotides agree with TRBD1. Unmatched junction bases numbered 11, after V lost 7 bases and J lost 4 bases. CDR3 length equals 15 residues. Germline CDR1 and CDR2: LNHDA and SQIVND (reference sequence). The CDR3 coding sequence is TGTGCCAGTACTCATCAGGGGGCTGGTGGCTATGGCTACACCTTC. Its translation: CASTHQGAGGYGYTF. Full variable domain (remainder filled in from reference TRBV19 and TRBJ1-2): DGGITQSPKYLFRKEGQNVTLSCEQNLNHDAMYWYRQDPGQGLRLIYYSQIVNDFQKGDIAEGYSVSREKKESFPLTVTSAQKNPTAFYLCASTHQGAGGYGYTFGSGTRLTVV.

The V gene is TRBV19, the J gene TRBJ2-1, with 9 bases lining up with TRBD1. This CDR3 comprises 15 residues. CDR1 is LNHDA, CDR2 SQIVND, per germline (reference sequence). The V gene end was trimmed by 11 bases and the J gene end by 2 bases; junction bases not matched to a gene: 10. The DNA for the CDR3 is TGTGCCTCAACTCGGGACAGGGTGGCCTACAATGAGCAGTTCTTC. Translation: CASTRDRVAYNEQFF.

This clone was recorded only once. This chain uses TRBV5-4 with TRBJ1-1; possibly TRBD1 for D (5 bases). The germline V gene has CDR1 SGHNT and CDR2 YYREEE (reference sequence). The length of the CDR3 is 15 residues. The V and J ends lost 1 base and 5 bases respectively, with 15 bases between them. CDR3: CASSLRSGQRTEAFF. The CDR3 coding sequence is TGTGCCAGCAGCTTGAGATCAGGGCAAAGAACTGAAGCTTTCTTT.

A single count supports this clone. The chain links TRBV5-1 to TRBJ1-4; a possible D gene is TRBD1 (6 bases). This CDR3 spans 16 amino acids. With 4 bases removed from V and 0 bases from J, the gap between germline ends came to 13 bases. The V gene's germline CDR1 is SGHRS and CDR2 YFSETQ. CDR3 sequence: CASSRFPGATNEKLFF. The CDR3 nucleotides are TGCGCCAGCAGCAGGTTTCCAGGGGCAACTAATGAAAAACTGTTTTTT.

The chain joins TRBV12-5 to TRBJ2-3; D is ambiguous. Trimming stripped 5 bases from V and 2 bases from J, with 14 bases between. CDR1 and CDR2 from the germline V gene are LGHNT and FRNRAP. This CDR3 is built from 15 residues. CDR3 DNA sequence: TGTGCTAGTGGTCGGCTGGAGCTAAACACAGATACGCAGTATTTT. Translating it yields CASGRLELNTDTQYF.